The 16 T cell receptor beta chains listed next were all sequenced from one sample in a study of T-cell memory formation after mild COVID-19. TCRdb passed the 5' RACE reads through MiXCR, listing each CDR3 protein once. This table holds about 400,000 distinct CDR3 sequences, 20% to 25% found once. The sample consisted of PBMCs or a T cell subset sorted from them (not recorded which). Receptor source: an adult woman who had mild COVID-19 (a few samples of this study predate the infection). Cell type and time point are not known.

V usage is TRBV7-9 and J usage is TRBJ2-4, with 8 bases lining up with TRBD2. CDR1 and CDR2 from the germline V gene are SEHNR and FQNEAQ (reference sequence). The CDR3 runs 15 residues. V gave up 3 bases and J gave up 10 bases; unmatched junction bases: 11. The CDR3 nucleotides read TGTGCCAGCAGCTTCTCTCGGGCGGGGGGCGGTATTCAGTACTTC. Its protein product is CASSFSRAGGGIQYF.

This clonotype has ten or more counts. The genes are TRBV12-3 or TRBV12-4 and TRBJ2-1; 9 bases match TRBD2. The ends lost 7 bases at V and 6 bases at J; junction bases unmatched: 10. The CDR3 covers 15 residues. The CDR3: CASMAGLASSNEQFF. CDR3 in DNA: TGTGCCAGCATGGCGGGACTAGCTTCGAGCAATGAGCAGTTCTTC.

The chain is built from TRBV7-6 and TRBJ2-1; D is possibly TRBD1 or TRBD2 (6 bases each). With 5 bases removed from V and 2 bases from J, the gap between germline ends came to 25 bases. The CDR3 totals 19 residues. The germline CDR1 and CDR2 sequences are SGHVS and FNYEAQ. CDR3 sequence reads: CASSPTQDGGFTPYNEQFF. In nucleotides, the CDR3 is TGTGCCAGCAGCCCTACCCAGGACGGGGGCTTCACCCCCTACAATGAGCAGTTCTTC. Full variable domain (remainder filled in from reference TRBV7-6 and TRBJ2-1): GAGVSQSPRYKVTKRGQDVALRCDPISGHVSLYWYRQALGQGPEFLTYFNYEAQQDKSGLPNDRFSAERPEGSISTLTIQRTEQRDSAMYRCASSPTQDGGFTPYNEQFFGPGTRLTVL.

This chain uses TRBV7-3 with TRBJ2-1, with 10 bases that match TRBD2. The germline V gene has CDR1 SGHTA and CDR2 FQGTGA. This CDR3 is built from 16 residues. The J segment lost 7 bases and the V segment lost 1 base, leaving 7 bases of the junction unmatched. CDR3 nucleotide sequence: TGTGCCAGCAGCTTAATAAGTACTAGCGGGACTAATGAGCAGTTCTTC. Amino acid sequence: CASSLISTSGTNEQFF.

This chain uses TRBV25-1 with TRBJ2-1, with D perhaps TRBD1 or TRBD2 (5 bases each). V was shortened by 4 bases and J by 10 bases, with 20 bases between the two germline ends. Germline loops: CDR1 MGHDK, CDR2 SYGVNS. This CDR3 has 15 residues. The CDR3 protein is CASSAPGTVAVEQFF. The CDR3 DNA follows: TGTGCCAGCAGTGCACCTGGGACCGTGGCCGTGGAGCAGTTCTTC.

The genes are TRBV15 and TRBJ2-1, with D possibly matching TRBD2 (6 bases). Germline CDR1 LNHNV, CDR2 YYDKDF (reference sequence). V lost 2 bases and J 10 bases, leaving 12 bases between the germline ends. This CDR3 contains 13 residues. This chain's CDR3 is CATSRTGSHEQFF. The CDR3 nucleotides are TGTGCCACCAGCAGAACCGGGAGCCACGAGCAGTTCTTC.

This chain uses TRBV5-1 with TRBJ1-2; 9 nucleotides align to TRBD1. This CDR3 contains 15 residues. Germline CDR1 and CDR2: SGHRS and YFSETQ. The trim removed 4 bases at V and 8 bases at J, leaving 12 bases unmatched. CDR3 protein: CASSLEGQGTGGYTF. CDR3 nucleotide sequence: TGCGCCAGCAGCCTGGAAGGACAGGGGACTGGGGGCTACACCTTC.

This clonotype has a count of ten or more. In DNA form, the CDR3 reads TGTGCCAGCAGCTTAACTAGCGGGGGCGGCACAGATACGCAGTATTTT. Translating gives CASSLTSGGGTDTQYF. The chain has TRBV7-3 and TRBJ2-3, with TRBD2 identical over 9 bases. The CDR3 is 16 amino acids. The V and J ends lost 0 bases and 1 base, in that order; junction bases with no gene match: 2. Germline V lookup: CDR1 SGHTA, CDR2 FQGTGA.

CDR3 region: CASSYRVDTQYF. In DNA, the CDR3 is TGTGCCAGCAGTTACCGCGTAGATACGCAGTATTTT. The gene calls are TRBV6-2 or TRBV6-3 and TRBJ2-3; D remains unclear. The CDR3 runs to 12 residues. Germline CDR1 MNHEY, CDR2 SVGEGT. V dropped 2 bases and J dropped 5 bases, with 5 bases sitting between them.

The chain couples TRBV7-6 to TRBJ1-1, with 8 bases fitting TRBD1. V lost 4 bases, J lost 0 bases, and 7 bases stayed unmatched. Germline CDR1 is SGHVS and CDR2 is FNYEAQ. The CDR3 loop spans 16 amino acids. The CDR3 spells CASSSQTGALNTEAFF. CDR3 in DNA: TGTGCCAGCAGCTCGCAGACAGGGGCATTGAACACTGAAGCTTTCTTT.

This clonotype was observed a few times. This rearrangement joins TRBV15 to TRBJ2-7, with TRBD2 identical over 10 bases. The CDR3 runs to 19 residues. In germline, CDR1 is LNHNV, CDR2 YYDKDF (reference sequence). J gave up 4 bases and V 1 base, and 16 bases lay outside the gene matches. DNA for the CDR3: TGTGCCACCAGCAGAGGCGCCGAGGGGGATAGCGGGAGGAGATACGAGCAGTACTTC. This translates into CATSRGAEGDSGRRYEQYF. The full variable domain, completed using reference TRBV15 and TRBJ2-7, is DAMVIQNPRYQVTQFGKPVTLSCSQTLNHNVMYWYQQKSSQAPKLLFHYYDKDFNNEADTPDNFQSRRPNTSFCFLDIRSPGLGDTAMYLCATSRGAEGDSGRRYEQYFGPGTRLTVT.

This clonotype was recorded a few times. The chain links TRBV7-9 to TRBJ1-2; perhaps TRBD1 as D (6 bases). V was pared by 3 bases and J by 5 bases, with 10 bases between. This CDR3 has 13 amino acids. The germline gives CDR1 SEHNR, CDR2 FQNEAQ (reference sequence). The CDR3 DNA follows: TGTGCCAGCAGCTTTGGGACAACTTATGGCTACACCTTC. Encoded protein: CASSFGTTYGYTF.

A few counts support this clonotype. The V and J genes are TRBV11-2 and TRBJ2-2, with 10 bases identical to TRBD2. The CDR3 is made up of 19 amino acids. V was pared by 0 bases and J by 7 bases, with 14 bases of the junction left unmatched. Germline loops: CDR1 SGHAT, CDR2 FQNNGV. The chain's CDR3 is CASSLDLGSSGGVFGELFF. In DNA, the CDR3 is TGTGCCAGCAGCTTAGACCTGGGTTCCAGCGGGGGGGTATTCGGGGAGCTGTTTTTT.

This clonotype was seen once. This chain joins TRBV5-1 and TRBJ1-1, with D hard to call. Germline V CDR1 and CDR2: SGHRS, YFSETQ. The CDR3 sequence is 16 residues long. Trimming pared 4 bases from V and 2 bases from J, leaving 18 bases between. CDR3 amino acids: CASSHLVWEGNTEAFF. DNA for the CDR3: TGCGCCAGCAGCCACCTCGTGTGGGAGGGAAACACTGAAGCTTTCTTT. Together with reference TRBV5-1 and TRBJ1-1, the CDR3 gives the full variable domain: KAGVTQTPRYLIKTRGQQVTLSCSPISGHRSVSWYQQTPGQGLQFLFEYFSETQRNKGNFPGRFSGRQFSNSRSEMNVSTLELGDSALYLCASSHLVWEGNTEAFFGQGTRLTVV.

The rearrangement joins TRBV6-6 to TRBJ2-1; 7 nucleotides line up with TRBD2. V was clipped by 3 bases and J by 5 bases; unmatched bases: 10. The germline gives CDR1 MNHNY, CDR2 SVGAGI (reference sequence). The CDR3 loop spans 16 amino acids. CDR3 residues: CASSYQQLREDNEQFF. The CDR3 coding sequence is TGTGCCAGCAGTTATCAACAACTCCGGGAGGACAATGAGCAGTTCTTC.

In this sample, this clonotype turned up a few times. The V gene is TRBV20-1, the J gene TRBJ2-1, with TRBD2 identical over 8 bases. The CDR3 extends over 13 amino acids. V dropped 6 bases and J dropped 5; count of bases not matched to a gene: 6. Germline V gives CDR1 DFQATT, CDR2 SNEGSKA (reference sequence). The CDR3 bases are TGCAGTGCCAGGAGCGGGAGTGACAATGAGCAGTTCTTC. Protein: CSARSGSDNEQFF.